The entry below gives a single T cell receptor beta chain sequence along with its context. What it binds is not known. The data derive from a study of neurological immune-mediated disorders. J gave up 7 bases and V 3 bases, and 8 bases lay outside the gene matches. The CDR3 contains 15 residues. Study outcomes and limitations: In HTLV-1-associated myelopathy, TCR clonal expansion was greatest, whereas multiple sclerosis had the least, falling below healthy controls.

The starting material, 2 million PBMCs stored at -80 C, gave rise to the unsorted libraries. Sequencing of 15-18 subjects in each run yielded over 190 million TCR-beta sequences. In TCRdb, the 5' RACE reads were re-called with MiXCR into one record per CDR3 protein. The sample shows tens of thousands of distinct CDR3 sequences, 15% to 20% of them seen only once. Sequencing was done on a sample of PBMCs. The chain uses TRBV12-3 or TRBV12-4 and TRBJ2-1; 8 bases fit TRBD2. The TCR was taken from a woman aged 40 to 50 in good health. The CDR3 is CASSFPGGRRNEQFF. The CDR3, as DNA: TGTGCCAGCAGTTTTCCTGGCGGGAGGAGGAATGAGCAGTTCTTC.